The next 25 T cell receptor beta chains were all read from a single sample in a study of T cells after yellow fever vaccination. TCRdb recomputed calls from the 5' RACE reads with MiXCR, one row per CDR3 protein. This repertoire shows roughly 330,000 distinct CDR3 sequences, 3.5% to 4.5% found once; its top ten account for 20% to 25%. The sequencing used PBMCs, collected 5 days after the yellow fever booster vaccination. Receptors were obtained from a man aged 18 to 29 who received the YFV17D yellow fever vaccine.

The chain is built from TRBV5-5 and TRBJ1-2; a possible D gene is TRBD1 (5 bases). Per germline, CDR1 SGHKS and CDR2 YYEKEE (reference sequence). Trimming shortened V by 0 bases and J by 11 bases, and 17 bases separated the two germline ends. This CDR3 has 14 residues. DNA of the CDR3: TGTGCCAGCAGCTTGGTCCCCAGGGCTGACCGTTACACCTTC. Translating gives CASSLVPRADRYTF.

In this sample, this clonotype turned up a few times. The chain combines TRBV5-5 with TRBJ2-2, with 8 bases matching TRBD1. The CDR3 extends over 15 amino acids. Germline V lookup: CDR1 SGHKS, CDR2 YYEKEE (reference sequence). Trimming cost V 4 bases and J 5 bases; bases outside gene matches: 7. The CDR3 sequence is CASSRPRGLTGELFF. The CDR3 DNA sequence: TGTGCCAGCAGCCGCCCCAGGGGGCTGACCGGGGAGCTGTTTTTT.

This clonotype has a count of ten or more. The chain combines TRBV9 with TRBJ2-7, with D perhaps assigned TRBD1 or TRBD2 (5 bases each). V was clipped by 2 bases and J by 2 bases, with 11 bases between them. In germline, CDR1 is SGDLS, CDR2 YYNGEE. The CDR3 is made up of 14 amino acids. The CDR3 sequence: CASSVTPGPYEQYF. DNA for the CDR3: TGTGCCAGCAGCGTGACACCGGGACCCTACGAGCAGTACTTC.

The table lists this clonotype with many counts. The J gene is TRBJ2-5, the V gene TRBV10-3; D gene unclear. The CDR3 spans 13 residues. V lost 3 bases and J 2 bases, leaving 7 bases between the germline ends. Germline CDR1 reads ENHRY; CDR2 reads SYGVKD. The CDR3 sequence: CAISDGGQETQYF. CDR3 DNA sequence: TGTGCCATCAGTGACGGCGGACAAGAGACCCAGTACTTC.

The chain uses TRBV10-3 and TRBJ2-3; D could derive from TRBD1 or TRBD2 (5 bases each). V was cut by 5 bases and J by 0 bases, with 15 bases left in between. Germline V gives CDR1 ENHRY, CDR2 SYGVKD. This CDR3 region has 16 residues. The CDR3 DNA reads TGTGCCATCAGTACCGGGACGTCGACTAGCACAGATACGCAGTATTTT. Protein sequence: CAISTGTSTSTDTQYF.

This clonotype was picked up a small number of times. This chain connects TRBV7-2 to TRBJ2-2; TRBD2 agrees at 7 bases. The CDR3 totals 15 residues. Germline V gene lookup returns CDR1 SGHTA and CDR2 FQGNSA. The V segment lost 5 bases and the J segment 4 bases; nucleotides outside the gene matches: 7. CDR3 DNA: TGTGCCAGCAGCCGGACCACGGGGGGCACCGGGGAGCTGTTTTTT. Translated, it gives CASSRTTGGTGELFF.

This clonotype appeared many times. The chain links TRBV5-1 to TRBJ1-1, with unresolved D. The V end lost 2 bases, the J end lost 1 base, and 9 bases lay between the germline ends. The V gene's germline CDR1 is SGHRS and CDR2 YFSETQ. The CDR3 has 14 residues. CDR3 protein: CASSLSDPNTEAFF. DNA of the CDR3: TGCGCCAGCAGCTTATCGGACCCGAACACTGAAGCTTTCTTT. The full variable domain, rest sourced from reference TRBV5-1 and TRBJ1-1, is KAGVTQTPRYLIKTRGQQVTLSCSPISGHRSVSWYQQTPGQGLQFLFEYFSETQRNKGNFPGRFSGRQFSNSRSEMNVSTLELGDSALYLCASSLSDPNTEAFFGQGTRLTVV.

This clonotype was seen more than once but under ten times. The rearrangement uses TRBV27 and TRBJ2-2, with 7 bases aligning to TRBD2. V was pared by 7 bases and J by 6 bases, with 5 bases of the junction left unmatched. The CDR3 runs 13 residues. Looked up from germline, CDR1 is MNHEY and CDR2 is SMNVEV (reference sequence). CDR3 region: CASNGGGAGELFF. The CDR3 bases are TGTGCCAGCAACGGCGGGGGAGCCGGGGAGCTGTTTTTT.

This rearrangement joins TRBV11-2 to TRBJ2-1; TRBD2 agrees at 8 bases. There are 17 residues in the CDR3. Germline assignment: CDR1 SGHAT and CDR2 FQNNGV. V was clipped by 2 bases and J by 9 bases; unmatched bases: 15. The CDR3 DNA reads as TGTGCCAGCAGCTTAAGCCTGAGGGGAGCGGGGGTTCGTGAGCAGTTCTTC. It translates to CASSLSLRGAGVREQFF.

This clonotype was counted a few times. The chain combines TRBV27 with TRBJ2-1; 7 nucleotides line up with TRBD1. Germline V gives CDR1 MNHEY, CDR2 SMNVEV (reference sequence). This CDR3 comprises 13 residues. The junction had 7 bases not matched to a gene; V was cut back by 8 bases and J by 6 bases. In DNA, the CDR3 is TGTGCCAGCGCAACAGGGGACAGCAATGAGCAGTTCTTC. Translated: CASATGDSNEQFF.

This clonotype was recorded many times. The rearrangement links TRBV4-2 to TRBJ1-1; D is uncertain. The CDR3 consists of 15 residues. Trimming removed 4 bases at V and 0 bases at J, with 12 bases between. Germline CDR1 reads LGHNA; CDR2 reads YNFKEQ. The DNA of the CDR3 is TGTGCCAGCAGCCCCGTCCTAGGGATGAACACTGAAGCTTTCTTT. Its translation: CASSPVLGMNTEAFF.

This clonotype was counted many times. The chain combines TRBV4-2 with TRBJ1-3; D uncertain. V lost 0 bases, J lost 1 base, and 7 bases lay in between. The germline V gene has CDR1 LGHNA and CDR2 YNFKEQ. The CDR3 loop spans 15 amino acids. The CDR3 coding sequence is TGTGCCAGCAGCCAAGAGAGGCTATCTGGAAACACCATATATTTT. Residues: CASSQERLSGNTIYF.

This clonotype was recorded at least ten times. The chain employs TRBV5-6 and TRBJ1-4; possible D gene TRBD1, 6 bases. The germline V and J ends were trimmed by 1 base and 0 bases, with 10 bases remaining between them. The CDR3 is 16 residues long. The germline V gene has CDR1 SGHDT and CDR2 YYEEEE. The CDR3 DNA follows: TGTGCCAGCAGCTTGTTGCAGGGGACAACTAATGAAAAACTGTTTTTT. This codes for CASSLLQGTTNEKLFF.

The chain employs TRBV5-4 and TRBJ2-7, with TRBD1 identical over 9 bases. The CDR3 is 17 residues long. Unmatched junction bases numbered 13, after V lost 4 bases and J lost 2 bases. Germline V gene lookup returns CDR1 SGHNT and CDR2 YYREEE (reference sequence). The CDR3 region has the DNA TGTGCCAGCAGCATTAGGTGGGGGGGACAGGGTCCCTACGAGCAGTACGTC. It encodes CASSIRWGGQGPYEQYV.

DNA for the CDR3: TGTGCCAGCAGTTTTCCGGGACGGTACAGAGATACTGAAGCTTTCTTT. This sequence encodes CASSFPGRYRDTEAFF. The gene calls are TRBV28 and TRBJ1-1, with D perhaps matching TRBD1 (5 bases). Germline assignment: CDR1 MDHEN and CDR2 SYDVKM. V lost 3 bases to trimming and J lost 5 bases, with 19 bases between them. This CDR3 region has 16 residues.

The V call is TRBV4-2, the J call TRBJ1-2, with 9 nucleotides matching TRBD1. The V gene end was trimmed by 2 bases and the J gene end by 2 bases; junction bases not matched to a gene: 12. The CDR3 is 18 amino acids. Germline V gene lookup returns CDR1 LGHNA and CDR2 YNFKEQ. CDR3 amino acids: CASSQRTIRDRVNYGYTF. CDR3 DNA: TGTGCCAGCAGCCAACGAACCATCCGGGACAGGGTCAACTATGGCTACACCTTC.

This clonotype was recorded many times. The chain joins TRBV5-1 to TRBJ2-3; the match to TRBD1 covers 8 bases. The CDR3 is 14 amino acids. Germline V gene data show CDR1 as SGHRS and CDR2 as YFSETQ. Trimming took 5 bases from V and 3 from J; bases not matched to a gene: 5. DNA for the CDR3: TGCGCCAGCAGTTATGGACAGGGTACAGATACGCAGTATTTT. Protein sequence: CASSYGQGTDTQYF.

This chain uses TRBV5-1 with TRBJ2-5, with TRBD1 matching 10 bases. Germline V gene lookup returns CDR1 SGHRS and CDR2 YFSETQ. This CDR3 spans 14 amino acids. V lost 4 bases to trimming and J lost 3 bases; unmatched junction nucleotides: 3. CDR3 DNA sequence: TGCGCCAGCAGCACCGGGACAGGGGAAGAGACCCAGTACTTC. Amino acid sequence: CASSTGTGEETQYF.

The sample holds many counts of this clonotype. The V call is TRBV11-2, the J call TRBJ2-7, with TRBD2 matching 11 bases. Trimming cost V 5 bases and J 3 bases; bases outside gene matches: 9. The CDR3 covers 16 residues. The germline gives CDR1 SGHAT, CDR2 FQNNGV. This CDR3 reads CASSIALAGGNYEQYF. CDR3 nucleotide sequence: TGTGCCAGCAGCATCGCGCTAGCGGGGGGAAACTACGAGCAGTACTTC.

The gene calls are TRBV6-2 or TRBV6-3 and TRBJ2-3; possible D gene TRBD1, 5 bases. Germline CDR1 and CDR2: MNHEY and SVGEGT. This CDR3 is 16 amino acids long. Trimming stripped 7 bases from V and 10 bases from J, with 27 bases between. The CDR3 is CASTLCSNAGFCPQYF. The CDR3 DNA follows: TGTGCCAGCACTCTCTGTTCAAACGCAGGGTTTTGTCCGCAGTATTTT.

This clonotype appeared a few times. The chain recombines TRBV24-1 with TRBJ2-1; TRBD2 aligns across 11 bases. This CDR3 region has 16 residues. Germline V gene sequence: CDR1 KGHDR, CDR2 SFDVKD. Trimming at V came to 4 bases and at J to 6 bases, leaving 7 bases not matched to a gene. The CDR3 nucleotides are TGTGCCACCAGTGACTATACTAGCGGGGGCCGCAATGAGCAGTTCTTC. This gives the protein CATSDYTSGGRNEQFF.

This clonotype was recorded a few times. The chain carries TRBV2 and TRBJ1-1; D gene unclear. Germline-derived CDR1 and CDR2 are SNHLY and FYNNEI. The CDR3 length is 13 residues. Trimming removed 7 bases at V and 1 base at J, with 10 bases between. In DNA, the CDR3 is TGTGCCAGCAAACACCCCTCGAACACTGAAGCTTTCTTT. Its protein is CASKHPSNTEAFF. Combining the CDR3 with reference TRBV2 and TRBJ1-1 gives the whole variable domain EPEVTQTPSHQVTQMGQEVILRCVPISNHLYFYWYRQILGQKVEFLVSFYNNEISEKSEIFDDQFSVERPDGSNFTLKIRSTKLEDSAMYFCASKHPSNTEAFFGQGTRLTVV.

As DNA, the CDR3 is TGTGCCAGCAGTTTCAGCGGGGGGAACACTGAAGCTTTCTTT. Translation: CASSFSGGNTEAFF. This rearrangement joins TRBV6-6 to TRBJ1-1; weak D call: TRBD1 (5 bases). The CDR3 sequence is 14 residues long. Between the trimmed V and J ends, which lost 4 bases and 1 base, there was a span of 10 bases. Germline V gene data show CDR1 as MNHNY and CDR2 as SVGAGI (reference sequence).

Remarks on this clonotype: Being one base from a much bigger clone, this may be a read error. A read error is likely, as this CDR3 ends without the conserved phenylalanine or tryptophan. The chain joins TRBV7-3 to TRBJ2-7; tentatively, D is TRBD1 (6 bases). The CDR3 extends over 15 amino acids. The V gene's germline CDR1 is SGHTA and CDR2 FQGTGA. V was clipped by 2 bases and J by 7 bases, with 18 bases between them. The CDR3 nucleotides read TGTGCCAGCAGCTTACTAGGGGGATCGGGTGAGGAGCAGTACTCC. This sequence encodes CASSLLGGSGEEQYS.

This clonotype turned up a few times. This chain links TRBV20-1 with TRBJ2-1, with D possibly matching TRBD2 (5 bases). This CDR3 contains 9 residues. Germline loops: CDR1 DFQATT, CDR2 SNEGSKA (reference sequence). Trimming stripped 6 bases from V and 9 bases from J, with 6 bases between. The CDR3 DNA follows: TGCAGTGCCCGGGGTGAGCAGTTCTTC. Translating it yields CSARGEQFF.